This T cell receptor (beta chain) was observed in a study of blood T cell repertoires in COVID-19. Across the whole study: Samples taken during acute and convalescent COVID-19 were collected in the United States, Italy and Spain. T cells, B-cell-depleted T cells, or PBMCs provided the cDNA or gDNA that served as material.

V trimming: 4 bases; J trimming: 0 bases; junction bases outside the gene matches: 7. Germline V gene sequence: CDR1 SGHNT, CDR2 YYREEE (reference sequence). The CDR3 has 16 residues. Per the original methods: How many nucleated cells were present was estimated from reference gene primer amplification. This table comes from immunoSEQ multiplex PCR, and its TCRdb copy is limited to in-frame clones, with some not included. V and J calls and clone size are those listed in that table; D and trimming were worked out from the DNA. The sample lists 200,000 to 300,000 clones, 70% to 90% seen once, with under 2% in the top ten.

The sequencing input was peripheral blood. The chain is built from TRBV5-4 and TRBJ2-3, with TRBD2 matching over 8 bases. The sequence was obtained from a man under 40 with active or convalescent COVID-19. The CDR3 loop reads CASSLLAGISTDTQYF. The CDR3 nucleotides are TGTGCCAGCAGCCTTTTAGCGGGAATTAGCACAGATACGCAGTATTTT. The full variable domain, with the rest looked up from reference TRBV5-4 and TRBJ2-3, is ETGVTQSPTHLIKTRGQQVTLRCSSQSGHNTVSWYQQALGQGPQFIFQYYREEENGRGNFPPRFSGLQFPNYSSELNVNALELDDSALYLCASSLLAGISTDTQYFGPGTRLTVL.